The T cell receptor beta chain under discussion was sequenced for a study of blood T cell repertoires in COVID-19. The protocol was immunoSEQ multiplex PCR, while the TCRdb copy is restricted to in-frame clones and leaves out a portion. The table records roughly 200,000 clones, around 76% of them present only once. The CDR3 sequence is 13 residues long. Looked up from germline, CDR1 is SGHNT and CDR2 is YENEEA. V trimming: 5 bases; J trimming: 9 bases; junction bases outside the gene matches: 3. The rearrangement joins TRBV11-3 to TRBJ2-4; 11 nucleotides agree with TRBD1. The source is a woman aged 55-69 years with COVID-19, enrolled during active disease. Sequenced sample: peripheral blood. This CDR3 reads CASSPGTGGIQYF. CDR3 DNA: TGTGCCAGCAGCCCTGGGACAGGGGGCATTCAGTACTTC.